This is a list of T cell receptor beta chains from one sample in a study of T-cell memory formation after mild COVID-19. MiXCR, run by TCRdb on the 5' RACE reads, gives a single entry per CDR3 protein. Of roughly 130,000 distinct CDR3 sequences listed, roughly 6.2% are singletons. Sequencing was done on a sample of PBMCs or a T cell subset sorted from them (not recorded which). All receptors derive from an adult woman who had mild COVID-19 (a few samples of this study predate the infection). Cell type and time point are not known. Both conserved end residues are trimmed from each CDR3. Each record gives: V gene, CDR3 length, J gene, CDR3 protein.

>TRBV5-5|12|TRBJ2-2
ASNSQGVTGELF
>TRBV24-1|9|TRBJ2-5
ATGQGETQY
>TRBV5-1|13|TRBJ2-1
ASSLMGPASNEQF
>TRBV4-2|12|TRBJ2-3
ASSRYRASDTQY
>TRBV3-1|11|TRBJ2-7
ASRHGTSYEQY
>TRBV9|13|TRBJ1-6
ASSVGGGGNSPLH
>TRBV20-1|10|TRBJ1-2
SAKDRGHGYT
>TRBV12-3/TRBV12-4|16|TRBJ2-7
ASIAGGGAGTSSYEQY
>TRBV12-3/TRBV12-4|11|TRBJ1-2
ASSFTGRDSYT
>TRBV7-2|13|TRBJ2-1
ASSQTGPVRNEQF
>TRBV11-2|11|TRBJ1-1
ASSFSRGTEAF
>TRBV5-5|13|TRBJ2-7
ASSLTPTSGGEQY
>TRBV24-1|16|TRBJ2-3
ATSDPGLAGGSTDTQY
>TRBV12-3/TRBV12-4|12|TRBJ2-7
ASSSIGSSYEQY
>TRBV20-1|9|TRBJ2-2
SARRPGELF
>TRBV24-1|10|TRBJ2-1
ATSVAGGGTI
>TRBV11-3|11|TRBJ2-7
ASSRGHGYEQY
>TRBV21-1|15|TRBJ2-3
ASFFLLGEVGTDTQY
>TRBV7-2|15|TRBJ2-3
ASSLRVGGLSTDTQY
>TRBV6-5|11|TRBJ1-1
ASSRRGNTEAF
>TRBV7-2|14|TRBJ2-2
ASSLRHLRNTGELF
>TRBV30|12|TRBJ2-1
AWSGLVSYNEQF
>TRBV29-1|10|TRBJ1-1
SVGEGGTEAF
>TRBV12-3/TRBV12-4|11|TRBJ1-5
ASKGYSNQPQH
>TRBV12-3/TRBV12-4|14|TRBJ1-2
ASSFQGSGLNYGYT
>TRBV7-9|14|TRBJ2-3
ASSSMTSGGTDTQY
>TRBV11-3|12|TRBJ2-1
ASSLVTSGDEQF
>TRBV9|15|TRBJ1-1
ASSVVIGQGANTEAF
>TRBV11-3|14|TRBJ2-1
ASSLGGAEPYNEQF
>TRBV27|11|TRBJ2-4
ASSAGTRNIQY
>TRBV20-1|12|TRBJ2-2
SARTSGRTGELF
>TRBV24-1|11|TRBJ1-2
ATDSGQDYGYT
>TRBV4-3|15|TRBJ2-1
ASSLLAGGPAINEQF